These T cell receptor beta chains were read from a single sample in a study of blood T cell repertoires in COVID-19. The repertoire was sequenced with immunoSEQ multiplex PCR; TCRdb's copy has only in-frame clones and lacks some. The sample contains 100,000 to 150,000 clones, about 87% of which appear only once. Sequencing was performed on peripheral blood. These receptors all stem from a woman aged 55-70 years with acute or convalescent COVID-19. Both conserved end residues are part of each CDR3. A D gene is named only where the DNA matches it firmly. Some rows mark clone size as missing; the rest say once, few, many or name a class of expanded clone.

v_call,d_call,clone_size,j_call,cdr3_aa,cdr3_nt
TRBV27,NA,NA,TRBJ1-2,CATQGLNYGYTF,TGTGCCACCCAGGGGCTCAACTATGGCTACACCTTC
TRBV27,NA,NA,TRBJ2-5,CASSSPGDRLFQETQYF,TGTGCCAGCAGTTCCCCGGGGGACCGCTTATTTCAAGAGACCCAGTACTTC
TRBV3-1/TRBV3-2,NA,NA,TRBJ1-2,CASSRAGVDNYGCTF,TGTGCCAGCAGCCGTGCAGGGGTTGATAACTATGGCTGCACCTTC
TRBV19,NA,NA,TRBJ2-1,CASSPPRAIKSYNEQFF,TGTGCCAGTAGCCCCCCTAGAGCAATAAAGTCCTACAATGAGCAGTTCTTC
TRBV12-3/TRBV12-4,TRBD2,NA,TRBJ2-1,CASSRAGVSEQFF,TGTGCCAGCAGTAGAGCGGGAGTTTCTGAGCAGTTCTTC
TRBV6-6,NA,NA,TRBJ1-6,CASSPGVIGNSPLHF,TGTGCCAGCAGTCCAGGGGTGATCGGGAATTCACCCCTCCACTTT
TRBV28,NA,NA,TRBJ2-5,CASSGGREETQYF,TGTGCCAGCAGTGGAGGACGGGAAGAGACCCAGTACTTC
TRBV16,TRBD2,NA,TRBJ2-3,CASSQQDSGRRTDTQYF,TGTGCCAGCAGCCAACAGGATAGCGGGAGAAGGACAGATACGCAGTATTTT
TRBV19,NA,NA,TRBJ1-2,CASSYRDDYGYTF,TGTGCCAGTAGTTACAGGGACGACTATGGCTACACCTTC
TRBV5-1,NA,NA,TRBJ1-2,CASSLTTANYGYTF,TGCGCCAGCAGCCTGACGACAGCGAACTATGGCTACACCTTC
TRBV15,TRBD1,once,TRBJ1-2,CATSSGGQGRNYGYTF,TGTGCCACCAGCAGCGGGGGACAGGGGAGGAACTATGGCTACACCTTC
TRBV30,NA,NA,TRBJ1-1,CAWNPGEGGMTEAFF,TGTGCCTGGAACCCCGGGGAGGGCGGGATGACTGAAGCTTTCTTT
TRBV6-5,NA,once,TRBJ1-3,CASRGGLSGNTIYF,TGTGCCAGCAGAGGCGGACTCTCTGGAAACACCATATATTTT
TRBV12-3/TRBV12-4,NA,NA,TRBJ1-5,CASSLNNQPQHF,TGTGCCAGCAGTCTTAATAATCAGCCCCAGCATTTT
TRBV27,TRBD1,few,TRBJ1-4,CASQKQGATNEKLFF,TGTGCCAGCCAAAAACAGGGGGCAACTAATGAAAAACTGTTTTTT
TRBV28,TRBD1,NA,TRBJ1-1,CASSPTGTGESGGAFF,TGTGCCAGCAGCCCCACCGGGACAGGGGAATCGGGGGGAGCTTTCTTT
TRBV28,NA,NA,TRBJ1-5,CASSSPTQPQHF,TGTGCCAGCAGTTCTCCGACACAGCCCCAGCATTTT
TRBV12-3/TRBV12-4,NA,NA,TRBJ1-1,CASSFAGPTEAFF,TGTGCCAGCAGTTTCGCAGGCCCCACTGAAGCTTTCTTT
TRBV6-5,NA,NA,TRBJ1-5,CASRMSMGPNQPQHF,TGTGCCAGCAGGATGAGCATGGGGCCGAATCAGCCCCAGCATTTT
TRBV7-6,NA,NA,TRBJ2-2,CASTPSAAENTGELFF,TGTGCCAGCACCCCCTCCGCGGCAGAGAACACCGGGGAGCTGTTTTTT
TRBV7-9,NA,NA,TRBJ1-1,CASSPTGATEAFF,TGTGCCAGCAGCCCGACAGGCGCCACTGAAGCTTTCTTT
TRBV9,NA,once,TRBJ1-3,CASSGGGNSGNTIYF,TGTGCCAGCAGCGGCGGAGGGAACTCTGGAAACACCATATATTTT
TRBV7-3,NA,NA,TRBJ2-5,CASCPGGPGETQYF,TGTGCCAGCTGCCCCGGAGGGCCGGGAGAGACCCAGTACTTC
TRBV12-3/TRBV12-4,NA,NA,TRBJ1-4,CASRSTAEKLFF,TGTGCCAGCAGGAGCACAGCTGAAAAACTGTTTTTT
TRBV5-1,TRBD1,NA,TRBJ2-7,CASSLDRGLGQYF,TGCGCCAGCAGCCTAGACAGGGGGCTTGGGCAGTACTTC
TRBV29-1,NA,NA,TRBJ2-3,CSVVPRRSPFTDTQYF,TGCAGCGTTGTCCCTAGGCGGAGCCCGTTCACAGATACGCAGTATTTT
TRBV19,TRBD1,NA,TRBJ1-2,CASSIVGTGELYGYTF,TGTGCCAGTAGTATAGTGGGGACAGGGGAATTATATGGCTACACCTTC
TRBV5-1,NA,NA,TRBJ2-1,CASSLDWSSYNEQFF,TGCGCCAGCAGCTTGGACTGGAGCTCCTACAATGAGCAGTTCTTC
TRBV6-5,TRBD2,NA,TRBJ2-7,CATGRGELQADEQYF,TGTGCCACAGGACGGGGGGAGCTCCAAGCGGACGAGCAGTACTTC
TRBV19,TRBD1,NA,TRBJ1-2,CASSSGTVYGYTF,TGTGCCAGTAGTAGTGGGACAGTTTATGGCTACACCTTC
TRBV19,TRBD2,NA,TRBJ2-1,CASSMSSGRGNNEQFF,TGTGCCAGTAGTATGTCTAGCGGGAGGGGGAACAATGAGCAGTTCTTC
TRBV19,TRBD2,NA,TRBJ2-5,CASSIGSGGPIAETQYF,TGTGCCAGTAGTATCGGGTCGGGAGGGCCGATCGCGGAGACCCAGTACTTC
TRBV30,NA,NA,TRBJ2-5,CAWGGTTAWETQYF,TGTGCCTGGGGGGGGACAACTGCGTGGGAGACCCAGTACTTC
TRBV19,TRBD2,NA,TRBJ2-1,CASRISGRGRDEQFF,TGTGCCAGTAGGATAAGCGGGAGGGGGCGCGATGAGCAGTTCTTC